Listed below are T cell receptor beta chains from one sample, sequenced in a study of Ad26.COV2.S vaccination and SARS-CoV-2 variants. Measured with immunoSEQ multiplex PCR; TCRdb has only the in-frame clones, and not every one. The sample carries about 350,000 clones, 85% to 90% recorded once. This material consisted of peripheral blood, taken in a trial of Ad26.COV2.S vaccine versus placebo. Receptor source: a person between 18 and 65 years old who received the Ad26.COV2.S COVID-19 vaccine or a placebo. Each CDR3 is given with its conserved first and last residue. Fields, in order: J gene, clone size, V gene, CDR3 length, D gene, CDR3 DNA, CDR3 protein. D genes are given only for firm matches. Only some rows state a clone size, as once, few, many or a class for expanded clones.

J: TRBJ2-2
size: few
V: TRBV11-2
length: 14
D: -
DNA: TGTGCCAGCAGCTTAGGTTTTAGCACCGGGGAGCTGTTTTTT
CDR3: CASSLGFSTGELFF

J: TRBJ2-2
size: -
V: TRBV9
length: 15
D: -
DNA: TGTGCCAGCAGCGTATTACGGTCTGGCACCGGGGAGCTGTTTTTT
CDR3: CASSVLRSGTGELFF

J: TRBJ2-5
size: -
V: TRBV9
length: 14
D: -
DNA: TGTGCCAGCAGCGTAGGTGGTAGCTGGGAGACCCAGTACTTC
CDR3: CASSVGGSWETQYF

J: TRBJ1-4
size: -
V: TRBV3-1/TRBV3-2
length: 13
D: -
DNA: TGTGCCAGCAGCCTAGGACCCAGGGAAAAACTGTTTTTT
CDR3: CASSLGPREKLFF

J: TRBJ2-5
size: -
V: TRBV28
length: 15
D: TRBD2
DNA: TGTGCCAGCAGTTTAGGACTAGCGAGTACGGAGACCCAGTACTTC
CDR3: CASSLGLASTETQYF

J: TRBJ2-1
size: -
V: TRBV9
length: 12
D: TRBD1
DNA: TGTGCCAGCAGCCTCGACAGGGGTGAGCAGTTCTTC
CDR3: CASSLDRGEQFF

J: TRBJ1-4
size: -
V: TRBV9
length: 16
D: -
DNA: TGTGCCAGCAGCGTAGGGGGTGGGAGAACCGGTGAAAAACTGTTTTTT
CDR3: CASSVGGGRTGEKLFF

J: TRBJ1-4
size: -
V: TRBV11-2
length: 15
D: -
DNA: TGTGCCAGCAGCACAAATCCAGGGGCGGGTGAAAAACTGTTTTTT
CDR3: CASSTNPGAGEKLFF

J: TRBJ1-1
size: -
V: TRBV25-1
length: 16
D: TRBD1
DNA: TGTGCCAGCAGTCCCCGGACAGGGCTCGCGGGCCCTGAAGCTTTCTTT
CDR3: CASSPRTGLAGPEAFF

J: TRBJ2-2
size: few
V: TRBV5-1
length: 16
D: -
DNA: TGCGCCAGCAGCGGCGGGACGGCCTCGAACACCGGGGAGCTGTTTTTT
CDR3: CASSGGTASNTGELFF

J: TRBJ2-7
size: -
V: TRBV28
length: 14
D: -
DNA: TGTGCCAGCAGTTTATCAGGGGTGCCCTACGAGCAGTACTTC
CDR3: CASSLSGVPYEQYF

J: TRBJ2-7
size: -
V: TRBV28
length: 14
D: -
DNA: TGTGCCAGCAGTCCCGGGACAGCGGGCCGCGAGCAGTACTTC
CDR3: CASSPGTAGREQYF

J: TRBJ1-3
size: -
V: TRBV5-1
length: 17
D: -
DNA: TGCGCCAGCAGCTTGGTTGTTGGCGGGGACTCTGGAAACACCATATATTTT
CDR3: CASSLVVGGDSGNTIYF

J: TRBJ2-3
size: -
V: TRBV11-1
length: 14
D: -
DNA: TGTGCCAGCAGCTTAGGGATGGGAGGCGATACGCAGTATTTT
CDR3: CASSLGMGGDTQYF

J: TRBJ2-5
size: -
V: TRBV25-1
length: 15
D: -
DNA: TGTGCCAGCAGTGATCCTGGGGACGGCCAAGAGACCCAGTACTTC
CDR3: CASSDPGDGQETQYF